This passage covers 19 T cell receptor beta chains from one sample sequenced in a study of Ad26.COV2.S vaccination and SARS-CoV-2 variants. Stated treatment: some 19 received Ad26.COV2.S at low or high dose, single or two shots; about 5 received placebo; per-sample allocation not given. Day 63 following the first vaccine or placebo injection was when the samples were taken. Clones were sequenced by immunoSEQ multiplex PCR, and TCRdb holds only the in-frame ones, with some missing. The sample yields 350,000 to 500,000 clones, around 91% seen once. The material was peripheral blood, obtained in a trial of Ad26.COV2.S vaccine versus placebo. The receptors originated from a person aged 18-65 years who received the Ad26.COV2.S COVID-19 vaccine or a placebo.

The chain is built from TRBV12-3 or TRBV12-4 and TRBJ2-7; the D is unclear. The CDR3 is made up of 13 amino acids. Trimming took 6 bases from V and 0 from J, leaving 9 bases between them. The CDR3 here is CASSPLISYEQYF. DNA of the CDR3: TGTGCCAGCAGCCCTTTGATCTCCTACGAGCAGTACTTC.

This chain links TRBV10-3 with TRBJ2-3; weak D call: TRBD2 (6 bases). Germline values: CDR1 ENHRY, CDR2 SYGVKD. The CDR3 consists of 13 residues. V lost 6 bases and J 3 bases, leaving 10 bases between the germline ends. The CDR3 DNA is TGTGCCATCAGGGAGGAGGGTACAGATACGCAGTATTTT. Its protein product is CAIREEGTDTQYF.

V usage is TRBV28 and J usage is TRBJ1-2; a possible D gene is TRBD1 (5 bases). The germline CDR1 and CDR2 sequences are MDHEN and SYDVKM. Trimming pared 6 bases from V and 3 bases from J, leaving 11 bases between. The CDR3 spans 13 residues. The CDR3 nucleotides are TGTGCCAGCAGACTCACAGGAGACTATGGCTACACCTTC. This sequence encodes CASRLTGDYGYTF.

The V and J genes are TRBV3-1 (or the pseudogene TRBV3-2) and TRBJ1-1; 7 positions agree with TRBD1. Germline lookup yields CDR1 LGHDT and CDR2 YNNKEL (reference sequence). Germline trimming cut 4 bases from V and 8 bases from J; bases unmatched to any gene: 7. The CDR3 has 13 residues. CDR3 in DNA: TGTGCCAGCAGCCGCGGGACAGTCGCCGAAGCTTTCTTT. Its protein is CASSRGTVAEAFF.

The rearrangement joins TRBV25-1 to TRBJ2-5; D gene ambiguous. The germline V and J ends were trimmed by 3 bases and 4 bases, with 12 bases remaining between them. Germline lookup yields CDR1 MGHDK and CDR2 SYGVNS. This CDR3 has 14 residues. CDR3 DNA sequence: TGTGCCAGCAGTGATTATGCGTTATCAGAGACCCAGTACTTC. Protein sequence: CASSDYALSETQYF.

The chain uses TRBV10-3 and TRBJ2-1, with D possibly matching TRBD1 (6 bases). The CDR3 totals 15 residues. Germline CDR1 and CDR2: ENHRY and SYGVKD. V was clipped by 4 bases and J by 1 base, with 11 bases between them. DNA for the CDR3: TGTGCCATCAGTGTATTACAGGGTTCCTACAATGAGCAGTTCTTC. The encoded protein is CAISVLQGSYNEQFF.

This sequence joins TRBV20-1 and TRBJ2-1, with TRBD1 as a possible D gene (5 bases). Trimming removed 3 bases at V and 1 base at J, with 19 bases between. Germline values: CDR1 DFQATT, CDR2 SNEGSKA (reference sequence). The CDR3 is made up of 17 amino acids. The DNA of the CDR3 is TGCAGTGCTAGTTGGTTCGGTCCGAGGACATCCTACAATGAGCAGTTCTTC. Translation gives CSASWFGPRTSYNEQFF.

This clone has only one observation. The V call is TRBV19, the J call TRBJ2-1, with D tentatively TRBD2 (6 bases). The V and J ends lost 3 bases and 9 bases respectively, with 9 bases between them. Germline CDR1 and CDR2: LNHDA and SQIVND (reference sequence). The CDR3 sequence is 12 residues long. The chain's CDR3 is CASSMGLSEQFF. CDR3 nucleotides: TGTGCCAGTAGTATGGGACTCTCTGAGCAGTTCTTC. The variable domain in full, with the rest retrieved from reference TRBV19 and TRBJ2-1, is DGGITQSPKYLFRKEGQNVTLSCEQNLNHDAMYWYRQDPGQGLRLIYYSQIVNDFQKGDIAEGYSVSREKKESFPLTVTSAQKNPTAFYLCASSMGLSEQFFGPGTRLTVL.

The genes are TRBV10-3 and TRBJ2-1; tentative D call: TRBD1 (6 bases). This CDR3 comprises 18 residues. The V end was cut by 6 bases, the J end by 0 bases, with 21 bases between. Germline-derived CDR1 and CDR2 are ENHRY and SYGVKD. For the CDR3, the DNA is TGTGCCATCAGCACAACAGGGTTCACTGGTTACTCCTACAATGAGCAGTTCTTC. Protein: CAISTTGFTGYSYNEQFF.

V usage is TRBV7-9 and J usage is TRBJ1-2; perhaps TRBD1 as D (5 bases). The germline V gene encodes CDR1 SEHNR and CDR2 FQNEAQ (reference sequence). Trimming removed 8 bases from V and 6 bases from J, with 13 bases in between. This CDR3 contains 12 residues. CDR3 nucleotides: TGTGCCAGCTCGGCGGGGGTCAATGGCTACACCTTC. This translates into CASSAGVNGYTF.

The gene calls are TRBV9 and TRBJ2-2; 7 bases fit TRBD1. The J segment lost 6 bases and the V segment lost 4 bases, leaving 12 bases of the junction unmatched. Germline V CDR1 and CDR2: SGDLS, YYNGEE. The CDR3 runs to 16 residues. CDR3 amino acids: CASSLSTGLGAGELFF. CDR3 bases: TGTGCCAGCAGCCTTTCGACAGGGTTGGGAGCCGGGGAGCTGTTTTTT.

V gene TRBV10-3 combines with J gene TRBJ2-7; 8 bases map to TRBD2. Germline CDR1 ENHRY, CDR2 SYGVKD. The junction had 9 bases not matched to a gene; V was cut back by 4 bases and J by 1 base. This CDR3 spans 16 amino acids. As DNA, the CDR3 is TGTGCCATCAGTGGTACTAGCGGAGCCGGGTCCTACGAGCAGTACTTC. It encodes CAISGTSGAGSYEQYF.

This chain joins TRBV5-5 and TRBJ2-7, with 9 bases aligning to TRBD1. Germline-derived CDR1 and CDR2 are SGHKS and YYEKEE (reference sequence). This CDR3 comprises 15 residues. J lost 3 bases, V lost 6 bases, and 10 bases had no gene match. The CDR3 protein is CASNIGQGRLYEQYF. CDR3 bases: TGTGCCAGCAACATTGGACAGGGGAGACTCTACGAGCAGTACTTC.

This rearrangement joins TRBV7-9 to TRBJ1-2; 8 nucleotides line up with TRBD1. There are 15 residues in the CDR3. Germline lookup yields CDR1 SEHNR and CDR2 FQNEAQ (reference sequence). V lost 1 base and J lost 5; bases outside the gene matches: 6. The CDR3 sequence is CASSLDGQGAYGYTF. CDR3 nucleotide sequence: TGTGCCAGCAGCTTAGATGGGCAGGGGGCTTATGGCTACACCTTC. The whole variable domain, remainder taken from reference TRBV7-9 and TRBJ1-2, is DTGVSQNPRHKITKRGQNVTFRCDPISEHNRLYWYRQTLGQGPEFLTYFQNEAQLEKSRLLSDRFSAERPKGSFSTLEIQRTEQGDSAMYLCASSLDGQGAYGYTFGSGTRLTVV.

This chain uses TRBV5-6 with TRBJ2-2, with D unresolved. The CDR3 is 12 residues long. Trimming stripped 1 base from V and 7 bases from J, with 5 bases between. Germline CDR1 SGHDT, CDR2 YYEEEE. For the CDR3, the DNA is TGTGCCAGCAGCTTGACGGTCGGGGAGCTGTTTTTT. This gives the protein CASSLTVGELFF.

The V call is TRBV6-5, the J call TRBJ2-3, with 10 bases that match TRBD2. The J segment lost 5 bases and the V segment lost 2 bases, leaving 7 bases of the junction unmatched. The CDR3 covers 16 residues. Germline V lookup: CDR1 MNHEY, CDR2 SVGAGI. The CDR3 DNA reads as TGTGCCAGCAGTTACGGGCTAGCGGGAGTGGTAGATACGCAGTATTTT. It encodes CASSYGLAGVVDTQYF.

V gene TRBV7-2 combines with J gene TRBJ2-1; weak D call: TRBD2 (6 bases). Germline CDR1 and CDR2: SGHTA and FQGNSA. Trimming removed 3 bases at V and 0 bases at J, with 15 bases between. The CDR3 sequence is 17 residues long. Here the CDR3 reads CASSFFAEGSSYNEQFF. The CDR3 bases are TGTGCCAGCAGCTTTTTTGCGGAGGGGAGCTCCTACAATGAGCAGTTCTTC.

This chain uses TRBV3-1 (or the pseudogene TRBV3-2) with TRBJ2-5, with 9 bases fitting TRBD2. CDR3 length equals 14 residues. V dropped 1 base and J dropped 4; count of bases not matched to a gene: 1. The germline CDR1 and CDR2 sequences are LGHDT and YNNKEL (reference sequence). CDR3 sequence reads: CASSQGTSAETQYF. The CDR3 region has the DNA TGTGCCAGCAGCCAAGGGACTAGCGCAGAGACCCAGTACTTC.

This chain connects TRBV30 to TRBJ2-3; no clear D. The CDR3 contains 13 residues. CDR1 GTSNPN and CDR2 SVGIG come from the germline V gene (reference sequence). The V gene lost 4 bases and the J gene lost 5 bases, with 13 bases spanning the gap. In DNA form, the CDR3 reads TGTGCCTGGACCTCAGCCCAGGTAGATACGCAGTATTTT. It specifies CAWTSAQVDTQYF.